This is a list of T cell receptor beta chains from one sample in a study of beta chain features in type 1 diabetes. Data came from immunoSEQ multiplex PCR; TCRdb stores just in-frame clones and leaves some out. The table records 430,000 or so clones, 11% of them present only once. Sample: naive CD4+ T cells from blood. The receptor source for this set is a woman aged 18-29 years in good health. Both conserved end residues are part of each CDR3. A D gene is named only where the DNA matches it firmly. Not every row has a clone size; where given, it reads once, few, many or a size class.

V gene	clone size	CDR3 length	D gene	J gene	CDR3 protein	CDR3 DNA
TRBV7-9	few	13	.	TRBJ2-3	CASSLGRGDTQYF	TGTGCCAGCAGCTTGGGGAGAGGGGATACGCAGTATTTT
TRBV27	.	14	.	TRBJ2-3	CASSQDRLTDTQYF	TGTGCCAGCAGCCAGGACAGACTGACAGATACGCAGTATTTT
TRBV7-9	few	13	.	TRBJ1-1	CASTKQGGAEAFF	TGTGCCAGCACCAAACAGGGTGGGGCTGAAGCTTTCTTT
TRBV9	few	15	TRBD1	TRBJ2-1	CASSYRGTVGNEQFF	TGTGCCAGCAGCTATAGAGGGACAGTCGGCAATGAGCAGTTCTTC
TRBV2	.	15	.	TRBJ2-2	CASSDAQTNTGELFF	TGTGCCAGCAGTGACGCTCAGACCAACACCGGGGAGCTGTTTTTT
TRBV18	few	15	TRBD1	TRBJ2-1	CASSRQGSSYNEQFF	TGTGCCAGCTCACGACAGGGGAGCTCCTACAATGAGCAGTTCTTC
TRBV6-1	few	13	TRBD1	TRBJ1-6	CASSRDSNSPLHF	TGTGCCAGCAGCCGGGACAGTAATTCACCCCTCCACTTT
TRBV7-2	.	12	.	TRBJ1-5	CASSLPNQPQHF	TGTGCCAGCAGCTTACCAAATCAGCCCCAGCATTTT
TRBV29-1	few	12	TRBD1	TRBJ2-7	CSVEGQPYEQYF	TGCAGCGTTGAGGGACAGCCCTACGAGCAGTACTTC
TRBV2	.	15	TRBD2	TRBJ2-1	CASLRASGIDNEQFF	TGTGCCAGCTTGCGGGCTAGCGGGATTGACAATGAGCAGTTCTTC
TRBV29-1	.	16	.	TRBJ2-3	CSVLLLAISRTDTQYF	TGCAGCGTTTTATTATTGGCTATTTCACGGACAGATACGCAGTATTTT